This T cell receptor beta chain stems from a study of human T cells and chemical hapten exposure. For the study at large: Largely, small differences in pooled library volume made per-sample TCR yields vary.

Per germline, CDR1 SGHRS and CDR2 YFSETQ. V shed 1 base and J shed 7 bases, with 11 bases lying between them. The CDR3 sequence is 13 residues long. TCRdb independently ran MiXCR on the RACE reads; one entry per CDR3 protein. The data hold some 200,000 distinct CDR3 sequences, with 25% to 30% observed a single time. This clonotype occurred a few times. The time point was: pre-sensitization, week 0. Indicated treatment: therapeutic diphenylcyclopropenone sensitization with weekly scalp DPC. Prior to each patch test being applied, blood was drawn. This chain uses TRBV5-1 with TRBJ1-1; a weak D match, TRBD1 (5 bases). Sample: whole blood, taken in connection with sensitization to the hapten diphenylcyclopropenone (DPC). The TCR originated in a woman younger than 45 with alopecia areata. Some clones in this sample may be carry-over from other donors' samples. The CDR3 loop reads CASSLPGGDEAFF. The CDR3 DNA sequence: TGCGCCAGCAGCTTGCCCGGGGGTGATGAAGCTTTCTTT.